What follows are 21 T cell receptor beta chains derived from one specimen sequenced in a study of T cell changes during pregnancy in multiple sclerosis. The data were produced by immunoSEQ multiplex PCR, yet TCRdb's version contains in-frame clones alone and is incomplete. This table holds 50,000 to 75,000 clones, over 85% found once. The sample consisted of CD8+ T cells from peripheral blood mononuclear cells, taken in the third trimester of pregnancy. These receptors were collected from a female donor with multiple sclerosis, enrolled in a pregnancy study.

This clone was seen just once. This chain connects TRBV19 to TRBJ1-1; tentatively, D is TRBD1 (5 bases). V lost 8 bases to trimming and J lost 1 base, with 11 bases between them. This CDR3 is 13 amino acids long. Germline V gene sequence: CDR1 LNHDA, CDR2 SQIVND (reference sequence). CDR3 residues: CASCTGTNTEAFF. DNA for the CDR3: TGTGCCAGTTGTACAGGCACGAACACTGAAGCTTTCTTT. Together with reference TRBV19 and TRBJ1-1, the CDR3 gives the full variable domain: DGGITQSPKYLFRKEGQNVTLSCEQNLNHDAMYWYRQDPGQGLRLIYYSQIVNDFQKGDIAEGYSVSREKKESFPLTVTSAQKNPTAFYLCASCTGTNTEAFFGQGTRLTVV.

V is TRBV18 and J is TRBJ2-1; D is possibly TRBD2 (5 bases). Trimming removed 3 bases from V and 2 bases from J, with 14 bases in between. In germline, CDR1 is KGHSH, CDR2 LQKENI. The CDR3 runs to 16 residues. The CDR3 loop is CASSPLASPTYNEQFF. The CDR3 DNA is TGTGCCAGCTCACCCTTAGCGTCTCCGACCTACAATGAGCAGTTCTTC. Full variable domain (outside the CDR3, taken from reference TRBV18 and TRBJ2-1): NAGVMQNPRHLVRRRGQEARLRCSPMKGHSHVYWYRQLPEEGLKFMVYLQKENIIDESGMPKERFSAEFPKEGPSILRIQQVVRGDSAAYFCASSPLASPTYNEQFFGPGTRLTVL.

As concerns this clone: This CDR3 is also generated by other DNA sequences in the sample. The chain links TRBV27 to TRBJ2-3; D is unclear. The V gene's germline CDR1 is MNHEY and CDR2 SMNVEV (reference sequence). The CDR3 runs to 11 residues. V was cut by 8 bases and J by 0 bases, with 3 bases left in between. This CDR3 reads CASSSTDTQYF. The CDR3 DNA sequence: TGTGCCAGCTCAAGCACAGATACGCAGTATTTT.

The V gene is TRBV30, the J gene TRBJ2-7; a possible D gene is TRBD1 (6 bases). Germline CDR1 is GTSNPN and CDR2 is SVGIG (reference sequence). Trimming stripped 0 bases from V and 4 bases from J, with 19 bases between. The CDR3 sequence is 16 residues long. The CDR3 loop is CAWSVGTLRGGYEQYF. As DNA, the CDR3 is TGTGCCTGGAGTGTAGGGACCCTCAGGGGTGGGTACGAGCAGTACTTC.

The chain carries TRBV9 and TRBJ1-1, with TRBD1 matching 12 bases. The CDR3 runs to 18 residues. Per the germline V gene, CDR1 is SGDLS and CDR2 is YYNGEE. V lost 0 bases, J lost 3 bases, and 9 bases stayed unmatched. The CDR3 coding sequence is TGTGCCAGCAGCGTAGACCGGGACAGGGGGCGGGCTGACACTGAAGCTTTCTTT. This codes for CASSVDRDRGRADTEAFF.

The chain carries TRBV7-9 and TRBJ1-1; D remains ambiguous. Trimming left V 5 bases short and J 0 bases short, with 13 bases between. The CDR3 has 15 amino acids. Germline V lookup: CDR1 SEHNR, CDR2 FQNEAQ (reference sequence). CDR3 protein: CASSRNSPMNTEAFF. CDR3 DNA: TGTGCCAGCAGCCGTAACAGCCCCATGAACACTGAAGCTTTCTTT.

This clone was picked up a small number of times. V and J are TRBV6-5 and TRBJ1-1; D is uncertain. CDR1 MNHEY and CDR2 SVGAGI come from the germline V gene. The CDR3 length is 14 residues. Trimming stripped 2 bases from V and 4 bases from J, with 11 bases between. The CDR3 coding sequence is TGTGCCAGCAGTTACCCGGGGTCGAGCACTGAAGCTTTCTTT. Its translation is CASSYPGSSTEAFF.

The rearrangement uses TRBV7-6 and TRBJ2-7; 12 bases are shared with TRBD2. The germline CDR1 and CDR2 sequences are SGHVS and FNYEAQ. The CDR3 totals 19 residues. The V gene end was trimmed by 5 bases and the J gene end by 1 base; junction bases not matched to a gene: 15. CDR3 region: CASSLGTSGPGGGSYEQYF. The CDR3 region has the DNA TGTGCCAGCAGCCTCGGGACTAGCGGGCCCGGGGGAGGTTCCTACGAGCAGTACTTC.

The CDR3 loop reads CASSLTGVNTEAFF. In DNA form, the CDR3 reads TGTGCCAGCAGTTTAACAGGGGTGAACACTGAAGCTTTCTTT. V usage is TRBV28 and J usage is TRBJ1-1, with TRBD1 identical over 7 bases. The germline CDR1 and CDR2 sequences are MDHEN and SYDVKM. The CDR3 is 14 residues long. V lost 2 bases to trimming and J lost 0 bases; unmatched junction nucleotides: 0.

The chain uses TRBV6-1 and TRBJ1-2; D gene unclear. Trimming pared 2 bases from V and 5 bases from J, leaving 18 bases between. Germline V gene lookup returns CDR1 MNHNS and CDR2 SASEGT. The CDR3 runs to 16 residues. The CDR3 loop reads CASSEWRTLSSYGYTF. The CDR3 DNA reads TGTGCCAGCAGTGAATGGCGGACTCTTTCCTCTTATGGCTACACCTTC.

This sequence joins TRBV7-9 and TRBJ2-1; TRBD2 agrees at 8 bases. CDR1 is SEHNR, CDR2 FQNEAQ, per germline (reference sequence). The CDR3 is 13 amino acids. Trimming took 7 bases from V and 4 from J; bases not matched to a gene: 3. The CDR3 region has the DNA TGTGCCAGCAACCAGCGGGGGTACAATGAGCAGTTCTTC. Protein sequence: CASNQRGYNEQFF.

In regard to this clone: Other nucleotide sequences from this sample produce the same CDR3. The chain joins TRBV28 to TRBJ1-5; 10 bases fit TRBD1. The CDR3 sequence is 15 residues long. J was trimmed by 4 bases and V by 5 bases; bases with no gene match: 5. Germline V lookup: CDR1 MDHEN, CDR2 SYDVKM. The CDR3 coding sequence is TGTGCCAGCAGTCCAACGGGACAGGGGAATCAGCCCCAGCATTTT. Amino acids: CASSPTGQGNQPQHF.

CDR3 nucleotides: TGTGCCAGCAGCTTTTTCCAATCAGGAAACACCATATATTTT. It specifies CASSFFQSGNTIYF. The rearrangement joins TRBV5-5 to TRBJ1-3; D gene unclear. Germline loops: CDR1 SGHKS, CDR2 YYEKEE (reference sequence). The CDR3 totals 14 residues. Trimming took 2 bases from V and 4 from J, leaving 10 bases between them.

J is TRBJ2-3 and V is TRBV5-1, with D perhaps TRBD2 (5 bases). The CDR3 totals 16 residues. Trimming removed 4 bases at V and 4 bases at J, with 19 bases between. CDR1 and CDR2 (germline): SGHRS, YFSETQ. CDR3 protein: CASSPTRGLAADTQYF. CDR3 sequence (DNA): TGCGCCAGCAGCCCCACACGCGGGCTAGCAGCAGATACGCAGTATTTT.

This chain joins TRBV4-1 and TRBJ2-3; tentative D call: TRBD1 (6 bases). Trimming took 7 bases from V and 2 from J, leaving 19 bases between them. Germline CDR1 and CDR2: MGHRA and YSYEKL. The CDR3 has 16 amino acids. CDR3 loop: CASTLRLTGNTDTQYF. The CDR3 DNA follows: TGCGCCAGCACTCTCAGGTTGACAGGAAACACAGATACGCAGTATTTT.

This rearrangement joins TRBV5-1 to TRBJ1-1; perhaps TRBD1 as D (6 bases). V shed 2 bases and J shed 0 bases, with 11 bases lying between them. Germline CDR1 reads SGHRS; CDR2 reads YFSETQ. This CDR3 is 15 amino acids long. The CDR3 spells CASSFKQGMNTEAFF. The CDR3 DNA is TGCGCCAGCAGCTTTAAACAGGGTATGAACACTGAAGCTTTCTTT. Looking up the rest from reference TRBV5-1 and TRBJ1-1 gives the full variable domain: KAGVTQTPRYLIKTRGQQVTLSCSPISGHRSVSWYQQTPGQGLQFLFEYFSETQRNKGNFPGRFSGRQFSNSRSEMNVSTLELGDSALYLCASSFKQGMNTEAFFGQGTRLTVV.

V gene TRBV7-9 combines with J gene TRBJ2-7; tentative D call: TRBD1 (6 bases). CDR3 size: 13 residues. Trimming stripped 6 bases from V and 1 base from J, with 10 bases between. Per germline, CDR1 SEHNR and CDR2 FQNEAQ (reference sequence). DNA for the CDR3: TGTGCCAGCAGAAGAGGACAGTCCTACGAGCAGTACTTC. Its protein is CASRRGQSYEQYF.

V is TRBV27 and J is TRBJ1-2; 7 bases agree with TRBD1. The CDR3 loop spans 15 amino acids. Looked up from germline, CDR1 is MNHEY and CDR2 is SMNVEV (reference sequence). The junction had 9 bases not matched to a gene; V was cut back by 5 bases and J by 3 bases. The CDR3 region has the DNA TGTGCCAGCAGTCTTACAGGGGACGCCTACTATGGCTACACCTTC. Residues: CASSLTGDAYYGYTF.

The V gene is TRBV19, the J gene TRBJ2-2; D ambiguous. Trimming took 3 bases from V and 7 from J, leaving 6 bases between them. This CDR3 contains 12 residues. The V gene's germline CDR1 is LNHDA and CDR2 SQIVND (reference sequence). In nucleotides, the CDR3 is TGTGCCAGTAGTATCCCGGGCGGGGAGCTGTTTTTT. Its translation: CASSIPGGELFF.

V usage is TRBV4-2 and J usage is TRBJ2-3, with TRBD2 matching over 10 bases. V gave up 3 bases and J gave up 2 bases; unmatched junction bases: 11. The CDR3 totals 18 residues. Germline loops: CDR1 LGHNA, CDR2 YNFKEQ. CDR3 sequence (DNA): TGTGCCAGCAGCCAGCTAGTCCTAGCGGGAGAGGTCACAGATACGCAGTATTTT. Its translation is CASSQLVLAGEVTDTQYF.

This clone occurred once. The V call is TRBV5-1, the J call TRBJ2-7; 11 bases are a match to TRBD1. The CDR3 is 15 residues long. J gave up 3 bases and V 0 bases, and 2 bases lay outside the gene matches. Looked up from germline, CDR1 is SGHRS and CDR2 is YFSETQ. The CDR3 loop reads CASSLAGTGGYEQYF. In nucleotides, the CDR3 is TGCGCCAGCAGCTTGGCGGGGACAGGGGGCTACGAGCAGTACTTC.